This T cell receptor (beta chain) was profiled in a study of blood T cell repertoires in COVID-19. Unmatched junction bases numbered 6, after V lost 6 bases and J lost 0 bases. This CDR3 comprises 15 residues. Germline V gene sequence: CDR1 MDHEN, CDR2 SYDVKM. The protocol was immunoSEQ multiplex PCR, while the TCRdb copy is restricted to in-frame clones and leaves out a portion. The table includes just over 300,000 clones, 80% to 90% detected once. A note on this clone: The identical CDR3 is also encoded by other nucleotide sequences in the sample.

The receptor was derived from a man aged 25-40 years who had recovered from COVID-19. This chain links TRBV28 with TRBJ2-3; 7 bases align to TRBD2. The sample taken for sequencing was PBMCs or T cells enriched from blood (not recorded which). The CDR3 protein is CASSFGGGSTDTQYF. CDR3 DNA: TGTGCCAGCAGCTTTGGGGGGGGTAGCACAGATACGCAGTATTTT.